The 18 T cell receptor beta chains below were found in one sample sequenced in a study of cytomegalovirus exposure and HLA in healthy donors. This PCR relied on a set of 60 Vbeta primers and 13 Jbeta primers. The method was immunoSEQ multiplex PCR; TCRdb's version includes in-frame clones alone and lacks a portion of them. This sample has fewer than 80,000 clones, with about 68% found just once. Source material: PBMCs. The source is a woman between 50 and 59 years old in good health and CMV-seropositive.

The chain links TRBV5-4 to TRBJ1-5; no firm D call. The length of the CDR3 is 13 residues. From germline, CDR1 is SGHNT and CDR2 YYREEE (reference sequence). Trimming took off 2 bases at V and 5 bases at J, with 8 bases between the two ends. CDR3 nucleotides: TGTGCCAGCAGCTTTAGTCCCCATCAGCCCCAGCATTTT. As protein: CASSFSPHQPQHF.

The chain carries TRBV2 and TRBJ2-3; no clear D. The CDR3 contains 15 residues. V lost 6 bases and J lost 0, with 13 bases in between. Germline V gives CDR1 SNHLY, CDR2 FYNNEI. DNA of the CDR3: TGTGCCAGCAGACGAGGAACCGCCAGCACAGATACGCAGTATTTT. Translating gives CASRRGTASTDTQYF.

V and J are TRBV7-6 and TRBJ1-2, with TRBD1 matching 9 bases. Germline V CDR1 and CDR2: SGHVS, FNYEAQ. The CDR3 totals 13 residues. Germline trimming cut 5 bases from V and 9 bases from J; bases unmatched to any gene: 7. CDR3 sequence: CASSPPGQGSYTF. The CDR3, as DNA: TGTGCCAGCAGCCCCCCAGGACAGGGGAGCTACACCTTC. The full variable domain, completed using reference TRBV7-6 and TRBJ1-2, is GAGVSQSPRYKVTKRGQDVALRCDPISGHVSLYWYRQALGQGPEFLTYFNYEAQQDKSGLPNDRFSAERPEGSISTLTIQRTEQRDSAMYRCASSPPGQGSYTFGSGTRLTVV.

This clone was seen a few times. The chain joins TRBV11-2 to TRBJ1-2, with D hard to call. CDR3 size: 13 residues. The germline V gene encodes CDR1 SGHAT and CDR2 FQNNGV. Trimming took 3 bases from V and 5 from J, leaving 10 bases between them. CDR3 coding DNA: TGTGCCAGCAGCTTCCCTGAGGGTTATGGCTACACCTTC. Its protein is CASSFPEGYGYTF.

This chain connects TRBV7-6 to TRBJ1-2, with 9 bases that match TRBD1. Germline trimming cut 0 bases from V and 6 bases from J; bases unmatched to any gene: 8. The germline gives CDR1 SGHVS, CDR2 FNYEAQ. The CDR3 contains 16 residues. Here the CDR3 reads CASSLAPLTGGDGYTF. The DNA of the CDR3 is TGTGCCAGCAGCTTAGCCCCCTTGACAGGGGGGGATGGCTACACCTTC.

V is TRBV30 and J is TRBJ1-4, with no clear D. Trimming pared 2 bases from V and 4 bases from J, leaving 20 bases between. From germline, CDR1 is GTSNPN and CDR2 SVGIG (reference sequence). This CDR3 region has 17 residues. DNA of the CDR3: TGTGCCTGGAGTACGGGGTCCGGCGGGAGAGATAATGAAAAACTGTTTTTT. This translates into CAWSTGSGGRDNEKLFF.

V usage is TRBV18 and J usage is TRBJ1-2; D is ambiguous. V lost 6 bases to trimming and J lost 7 bases, with 15 bases between them. CDR1 and CDR2 from the germline V gene are KGHSH and LQKENI. The CDR3 has 13 amino acids. CDR3 loop: CASSERAQSGYTF. For the CDR3, the DNA is TGTGCCAGCTCGGAGCGGGCGCAAAGTGGCTACACCTTC.

V is TRBV9 and J is TRBJ2-3; 10 positions match TRBD1. Trimming at V came to 5 bases and at J to 3 bases, leaving 12 bases not matched to a gene. This CDR3 contains 17 residues. From germline, CDR1 is SGDLS and CDR2 YYNGEE. CDR3 bases: TGTGCCAGCAGTCCCAACCTGGGACAGGGGTATACAGATACGCAGTATTTT. This codes for CASSPNLGQGYTDTQYF.

This chain joins TRBV27 and TRBJ2-1, with 8 bases matching TRBD1. J was trimmed by 9 bases and V by 5 bases; bases with no gene match: 6. The CDR3 contains 13 residues. Germline CDR1 and CDR2: MNHEY and SMNVEV (reference sequence). DNA for the CDR3: TGTGCCAGCAGTCACGACAGGGGCGGTGAGCAGTTCTTC. Protein product: CASSHDRGGEQFF.

Regarding this clone: The sample contains more than one DNA sequence encoding this CDR3. This CDR3 reads CASSVAAGGSYNEQFF. The CDR3 bases are TGTGCCAGCAGCGTCGCAGCGGGGGGGTCCTACAATGAGCAGTTCTTC. The chain employs TRBV9 and TRBJ2-1, with 10 bases matching TRBD2. This CDR3 contains 16 residues. The ends lost 2 bases at V and 1 base at J; junction bases unmatched: 3. Germline CDR1 SGDLS, CDR2 YYNGEE.

This chain connects TRBV7-2 to TRBJ1-3, with TRBD1 as a possible D gene (5 bases). This CDR3 has 16 residues. The V end lost 0 bases, the J end lost 0 bases, and 9 bases lay between the germline ends. Germline-derived CDR1 and CDR2 are SGHTA and FQGNSA. The CDR3 DNA is TGTGCCAGCAGCTTAGCAGGCGGGGCCTCTGGAAACACCATATATTTT. This codes for CASSLAGGASGNTIYF.

V usage is TRBV5-1 and J usage is TRBJ1-5, with 8 bases lining up with TRBD1. This CDR3 spans 16 amino acids. CDR1 is SGHRS and CDR2 is YFSETQ in the germline V gene. V was pared by 0 bases and J by 5 bases, with 7 bases of the junction left unmatched. The CDR3 spells CASSLDGQGGDQPQHF. For the CDR3, the DNA is TGCGCCAGCAGCTTGGACGGACAGGGTGGGGATCAGCCCCAGCATTTT.

This clone showed up just once. This chain uses TRBV7-3 with TRBJ2-1; 8 nucleotides align to TRBD1. V was pared by 3 bases and J by 7 bases, with 8 bases of the junction left unmatched. From germline, CDR1 is SGHTA and CDR2 FQGTGA. This CDR3 is built from 15 residues. The CDR3 protein is CASSLRQGPRNEQFF. In nucleotides, the CDR3 is TGTGCCAGCAGCTTGAGACAGGGGCCCAGGAATGAGCAGTTCTTC.

The gene calls are TRBV6-5 and TRBJ2-7, with D maybe TRBD2 (6 bases). The V gene's germline CDR1 is MNHEY and CDR2 SVGAGI. The CDR3 runs to 14 residues. With 6 bases removed from V and 3 bases from J, the gap between germline ends came to 15 bases. The CDR3 region is CASSPGEARYEQYV. DNA for the CDR3: TGTGCCAGCAGCCCCGGGGAGGCCCGCTACGAGCAGTACGTC.

This rearrangement joins TRBV2 to TRBJ2-7, with 8 bases aligning to TRBD2. Per germline, CDR1 SNHLY and CDR2 FYNNEI. The CDR3 loop spans 14 amino acids. The trim removed 3 bases at V and 6 bases at J, leaving 7 bases unmatched. The CDR3, as DNA: TGTGCCAGCAGTGAGAATAGCGGGGCCTCCGAGCAGTACGTC. Amino acid sequence: CASSENSGASEQYV.

The V gene is TRBV19, the J gene TRBJ1-5, with 7 bases identical to TRBD1. The CDR3 runs to 16 residues. Germline trimming cut 5 bases from V and 0 bases from J; bases unmatched to any gene: 7. The germline V gene encodes CDR1 LNHDA and CDR2 SQIVND (reference sequence). CDR3 DNA: TGTGCCAGTAGTTTGAAGGGACAGTATAGCAATCAGCCCCAGCATTTT. This gives the protein CASSLKGQYSNQPQHF.

This clone was counted only a few times. The chain recombines TRBV11-1 with TRBJ2-7; TRBD2 might be the D (6 bases). CDR3 length equals 16 residues. In germline, CDR1 is SGHAT, CDR2 FQDESV (reference sequence). The V and J ends lost 3 bases and 0 bases respectively, with 15 bases between them. As DNA, the CDR3 is TGTGCCAGCAGCTTGACCTGGGGGGAGAGCTCCTACGAGCAGTACTTC. Translated, it gives CASSLTWGESSYEQYF.

This clone showed up just once. V and J are TRBV4-2 and TRBJ1-1, with D possibly being TRBD1 (6 bases). Trimming removed 5 bases from V and 4 bases from J, with 14 bases in between. The CDR3 runs to 14 residues. Per the germline V gene, CDR1 is LGHNA and CDR2 is YNFKEQ. The CDR3 loop is CASSVGHVGTEAFF. CDR3 DNA: TGTGCCAGCAGCGTGGGACACGTTGGCACTGAAGCTTTCTTT.